This is a list of T cell receptor beta chains from one sample in a study of blood T cell repertoires in COVID-19. The protocol was immunoSEQ multiplex PCR, while the TCRdb copy is restricted to in-frame clones and leaves out a portion. This table has under 400,000 clones, around nine tenths appearing once. Sequencing was done on a sample of PBMCs or T cells enriched from blood (not recorded which). Receptors were obtained from a woman in her 30s who had been exposed to COVID-19. Both conserved end residues are part of each CDR3. D genes are given only for firm matches. The size entry is marked missing in some rows and otherwise reads once, few, many or a size class.

abundance: NA; j_gene: TRBJ1-2; d_gene: NA; v_gene: TRBV29-1; CDR3aa: CSVERLGDYGYTF; CDR3nt: TGCAGCGTTGAGCGTTTGGGAGACTATGGCTACACCTTC
abundance: NA; j_gene: TRBJ1-3; d_gene: NA; v_gene: TRBV27; CDR3aa: CASSPQGAWGLGNTIYF; CDR3nt: TGTGCCAGCTCACCCCAGGGCGCGTGGGGGCTCGGAAACACCATATATTTT
abundance: NA; j_gene: TRBJ1-1; d_gene: NA; v_gene: TRBV3-1/TRBV3-2; CDR3aa: CASSLTGRDTEAFF; CDR3nt: TGTGCCAGCAGCTTAACAGGACGAGACACTGAAGCTTTCTTT
abundance: NA; j_gene: TRBJ1-2; d_gene: TRBD1; v_gene: TRBV4-1; CDR3aa: CASSQDRGHGYTF; CDR3nt: TGCGCCAGCAGCCAAGATAGGGGGCACGGCTACACCTTC
abundance: NA; j_gene: TRBJ1-5; d_gene: TRBD1; v_gene: TRBV29-1; CDR3aa: CSVGGQGSNQPQHF; CDR3nt: TGCAGCGTAGGAGGACAGGGAAGCAATCAGCCCCAGCATTTT
abundance: NA; j_gene: TRBJ2-1; d_gene: TRBD2; v_gene: TRBV7-9; CDR3aa: CASSLRHGTSGYNEQFF; CDR3nt: TGTGCCAGCAGCTTGCGGCACGGGACTAGCGGTTACAATGAGCAGTTCTTC
abundance: once; j_gene: TRBJ1-1; d_gene: TRBD1; v_gene: TRBV27; CDR3aa: CASSRTGGVSTEAFF; CDR3nt: TGTGCCAGCAGTCGGACAGGGGGCGTTAGTACTGAAGCTTTCTTT
abundance: NA; j_gene: TRBJ2-6; d_gene: NA; v_gene: TRBV9; CDR3aa: CASSVVHRVGANVLTF; CDR3nt: TGTGCCAGCAGCGTAGTCCACAGGGTCGGGGCCAACGTCCTGACTTTC
abundance: NA; j_gene: TRBJ2-7; d_gene: TRBD2; v_gene: TRBV7-3; CDR3aa: CASSPRGGRDEQYF; CDR3nt: TGTGCCAGCAGCCCGAGGGGCGGGAGAGACGAGCAGTACTTC
abundance: NA; j_gene: TRBJ2-3; d_gene: TRBD2; v_gene: TRBV18; CDR3aa: CASSGLAVPGDTQYF; CDR3nt: TGTGCCAGCTCGGGACTAGCGGTACCGGGAGATACGCAGTATTTT
abundance: NA; j_gene: TRBJ2-4; d_gene: NA; v_gene: TRBV19; CDR3aa: CASSKGALLAKNIQYF; CDR3nt: TGTGCCAGTAGTAAGGGAGCGCTTCTAGCCAAAAACATTCAGTACTTC
abundance: NA; j_gene: TRBJ1-1; d_gene: TRBD1; v_gene: TRBV18; CDR3aa: CASSPRQGKENTEAFF; CDR3nt: TGTGCCAGCTCACCACGACAGGGGAAAGAGAACACTGAAGCTTTCTTT
abundance: NA; j_gene: TRBJ1-1; d_gene: TRBD1; v_gene: TRBV27; CDR3aa: CASSPGQGAWGTEAFF; CDR3nt: TGTGCCAGCAGTCCCGGACAGGGGGCATGGGGCACTGAAGCTTTCTTT
abundance: NA; j_gene: TRBJ2-1; d_gene: NA; v_gene: TRBV27; CDR3aa: CASSPSASSYNEQFF; CDR3nt: TGTGCCAGCAGCCCTAGCGCGAGCTCCTACAATGAGCAGTTCTTC
abundance: few; j_gene: TRBJ1-4; d_gene: TRBD1; v_gene: TRBV5-4; CDR3aa: CASSMGQGTTNEKLFF; CDR3nt: TGTGCCAGCAGCATGGGACAGGGGACAACTAATGAAAAACTGTTTTTT
abundance: NA; j_gene: TRBJ2-7; d_gene: TRBD1; v_gene: TRBV12-3/TRBV12-4; CDR3aa: CASGDSSYEQYF; CDR3nt: TGTGCCAGCGGGGACAGTTCCTACGAGCAGTACTTC
abundance: NA; j_gene: TRBJ1-1; d_gene: NA; v_gene: TRBV29-1; CDR3aa: CSVEQGGATEAFF; CDR3nt: TGCAGCGTCGAGCAAGGGGGTGCCACTGAAGCTTTCTTT
abundance: NA; j_gene: TRBJ2-7; d_gene: TRBD1; v_gene: TRBV5-1; CDR3aa: CASSSGTGISLMVDEQYF; CDR3nt: TGCGCCAGCAGCTCCGGGACAGGGATTTCATTGATGGTCGACGAGCAGTACTTC
abundance: NA; j_gene: TRBJ2-1; d_gene: NA; v_gene: TRBV7-8; CDR3aa: CASSLAVAGMGNEQFF; CDR3nt: TGTGCCAGCAGCTTGGCGGTGGCGGGGATGGGCAATGAGCAGTTCTTC
abundance: NA; j_gene: TRBJ1-4; d_gene: NA; v_gene: TRBV4-2; CDR3aa: CASSLGSSAEKLFF; CDR3nt: TGTGCCAGCAGCTTAGGGAGTTCGGCCGAAAAACTGTTTTTT
abundance: NA; j_gene: TRBJ1-3; d_gene: NA; v_gene: TRBV28; CDR3aa: CASSFGGNTIYF; CDR3nt: TGTGCCAGCAGTTTCGGGGGAAACACCATATATTTT
abundance: few; j_gene: TRBJ1-6; d_gene: NA; v_gene: TRBV7-9; CDR3aa: CASSLGAGASSYNSPLHF; CDR3nt: TGTGCCAGCAGCTTAGGTGCGGGGGCAAGCTCCTATAATTCACCCCTCCACTTT
abundance: NA; j_gene: TRBJ2-1; d_gene: TRBD2; v_gene: TRBV5-1; CDR3aa: CASSLPLAENNEQFF; CDR3nt: TGCGCCAGCAGCTTGCCCCTAGCGGAAAACAATGAGCAGTTCTTC
abundance: NA; j_gene: TRBJ2-1; d_gene: TRBD2; v_gene: TRBV5-1; CDR3aa: CASSLDGLAGGIDEQFF; CDR3nt: TGCGCCAGCAGCTTGGACGGGCTAGCGGGAGGAATCGATGAGCAGTTCTTC
abundance: NA; j_gene: TRBJ1-1; d_gene: TRBD1; v_gene: TRBV5-1; CDR3aa: CASSSRQGVRTEAFF; CDR3nt: TGCGCCAGCAGCTCGCGGCAGGGGGTTAGGACTGAAGCTTTCTTT